The rows below give T cell receptor beta chains drawn from one sample of a study of early T cells in non-severe SARS-CoV-2 infection. TCRdb re-called the 5' RACE reads through MiXCR, storing one row per CDR3 protein. The sample lists tens of thousands of distinct CDR3 sequences; nearly 7.5% were seen once. Sequenced sample: whole blood. All receptors derive from an adult who was a healthcare worker with PCR-confirmed SARS-CoV-2 infection or an uninfected control (not recorded which). Each CDR3 is given with its conserved first and last residue. Only some rows state a clone size, as once, few, many or a class for expanded clones.

clone_size j_call v_call cdr3_aa
many TRBJ1-4 TRBV4-2 CASLQLSGATNEKLFF
many TRBJ2-5 TRBV20-1 CSAAGHEKETQYF
few TRBJ2-7 TRBV5-1 CASSLGDRSYEQYF
. TRBJ1-6 TRBV4-3 CASSQGGQGSSPLHF
few TRBJ2-5 TRBV12-3/TRBV12-4 CASSSLALGGISETQYF
few TRBJ2-4 TRBV6-2/TRBV6-3 CASSYGRGYGNIQYF
. TRBJ2-3 TRBV20-1 CSTTSTDTQYF
few TRBJ1-1 TRBV10-3 CASAKDSANTEAFF
few TRBJ2-3 TRBV7-2 CASSQARGTQYF
many TRBJ2-5 TRBV12-3/TRBV12-4 CASSLTSVSFETQYF
. TRBJ2-7 TRBV6-5 CASMEDRSSYEQYF
many TRBJ1-3 TRBV4-1 CASSAIYQESVSGNTIYF
many TRBJ2-3 TRBV7-9 CASSPRNRGDTQYF
many TRBJ1-4 TRBV5-6 CASSLGLSATNEKLFF
. TRBJ1-4 TRBV6-6 CASSYSNVKGYEKLFF
many TRBJ2-5 TRBV27 CASSSSREETQYF
. TRBJ2-3 TRBV4-1 CASSQALAGWTDTQYF
. TRBJ1-2 TRBV7-2 CASSLKGAYGYTF
few TRBJ2-5 TRBV4-2 CASSSRAGSGETQYF
few TRBJ2-7 TRBV4-3 CASSQDRGQTYEQYF
few TRBJ2-5 TRBV2 CASSERRATQYF
few TRBJ1-2 TRBV28 CASRRAPNYGYTF
. TRBJ1-2 TRBV7-9 CASSLQHGDGYTF
few TRBJ2-5 TRBV29-1 CSVEQVQETQYF
many TRBJ2-7 TRBV29-1 CSVVGGHYEQYF
many TRBJ2-1 TRBV10-3 CAISRTGDYNEQFF
few TRBJ2-3 TRBV4-3 CASSQDPGLADTQYF
many TRBJ2-3 TRBV6-5 CASSPALAGGLLDTQYF
many TRBJ1-6 TRBV6-6 CASSLLREGNSPLHF
few TRBJ1-1 TRBV27 CASSLVGAEAFF
few TRBJ1-1 TRBV4-1 CASSQDLVRLNTEAFF
many TRBJ2-3 TRBV20-1 CSAARLGETQYF
few TRBJ1-2 TRBV18 CASSPDRSNYGYTF
many TRBJ2-5 TRBV4-3 CASSQGAGGFISQETQYF
many TRBJ1-1 TRBV28 CASSLYSGSHTEAFF
. TRBJ1-4 TRBV29-1 CSVDRGANEKLFF
many TRBJ2-1 TRBV4-3 CASSPYISAYNEQFF
many TRBJ2-7 TRBV20-1 CSARPGGASYEQYF
. TRBJ2-7 TRBV3-1 CASSPPDRVGSYEQYF
many TRBJ2-4 TRBV10-1 CASSVEARMGAKNIQYF
few TRBJ2-3 TRBV5-4 CASSTPGLAGEDSSTDTQYF
. TRBJ1-4 TRBV3-1 CASSQPERSPLPLGEKLFF
many TRBJ1-2 TRBV20-1 CSASDYGYTF
few TRBJ2-1 TRBV12-3/TRBV12-4 CASSNSGGDEQFF
. TRBJ2-7 TRBV7-9 CASSPTQGEFWNEQYF